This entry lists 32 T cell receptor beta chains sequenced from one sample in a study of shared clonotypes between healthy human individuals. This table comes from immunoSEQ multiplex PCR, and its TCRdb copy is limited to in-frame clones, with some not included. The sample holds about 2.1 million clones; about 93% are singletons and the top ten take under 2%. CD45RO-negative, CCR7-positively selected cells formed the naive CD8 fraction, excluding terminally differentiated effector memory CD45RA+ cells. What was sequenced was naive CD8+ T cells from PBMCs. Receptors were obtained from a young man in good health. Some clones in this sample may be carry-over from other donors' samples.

DNA of the CDR3: TGCACCAGCAGCCAAGGACTAGCGGGATCGGAGTACAATGAGCAGTTCTTC. It is translated as CTSSQGLAGSEYNEQFF. V is TRBV1 and J is TRBJ2-1; the D segment call TRBD2 is taken from the table without a DNA check. TRBV1 is a pseudogene. This CDR3 spans 17 amino acids.

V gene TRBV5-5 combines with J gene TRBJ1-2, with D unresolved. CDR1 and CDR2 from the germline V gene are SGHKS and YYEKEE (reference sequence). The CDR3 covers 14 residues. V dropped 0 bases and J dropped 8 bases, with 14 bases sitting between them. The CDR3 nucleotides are TGTGCCAGCAGCTTGGACGGAACCTTTTTCGGCTACACCTTC. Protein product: CASSLDGTFFGYTF.

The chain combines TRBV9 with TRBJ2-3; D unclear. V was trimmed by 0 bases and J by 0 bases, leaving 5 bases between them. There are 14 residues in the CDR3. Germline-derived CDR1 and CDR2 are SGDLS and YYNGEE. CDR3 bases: TGTGCCAGCAGCGTAGTTCAGAGCACAGATACGCAGTATTTT. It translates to CASSVVQSTDTQYF.

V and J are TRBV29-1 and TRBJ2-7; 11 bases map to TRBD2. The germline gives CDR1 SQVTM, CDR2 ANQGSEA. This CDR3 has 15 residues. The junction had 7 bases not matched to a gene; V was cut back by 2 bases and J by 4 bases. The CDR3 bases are TGCAGCGTTGAAACCGGAACTAGCGGGAGTTACGAGCAGTACTTC. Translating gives CSVETGTSGSYEQYF.

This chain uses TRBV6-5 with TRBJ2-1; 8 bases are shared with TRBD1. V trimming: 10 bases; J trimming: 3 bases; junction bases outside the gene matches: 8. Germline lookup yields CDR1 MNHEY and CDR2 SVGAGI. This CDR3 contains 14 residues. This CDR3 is CATRQGLIYNEQFF. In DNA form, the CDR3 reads TGTGCCACACGACAGGGGTTAATCTACAATGAGCAGTTCTTC.

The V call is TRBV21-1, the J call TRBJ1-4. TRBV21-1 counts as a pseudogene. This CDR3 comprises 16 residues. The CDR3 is CASSNGSPWTNEKLFF. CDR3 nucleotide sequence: TGTGCCAGCAGCAATGGCTCCCCTTGGACCAATGAAAAACTGTTTTTT.

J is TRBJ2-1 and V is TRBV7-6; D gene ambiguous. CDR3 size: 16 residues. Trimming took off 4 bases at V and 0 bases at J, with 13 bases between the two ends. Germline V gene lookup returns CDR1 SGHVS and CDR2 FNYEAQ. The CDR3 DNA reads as TGTGCCAGCAGCTCCCCACTTGAAAGCTCCTACAATGAGCAGTTCTTC. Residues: CASSSPLESSYNEQFF.

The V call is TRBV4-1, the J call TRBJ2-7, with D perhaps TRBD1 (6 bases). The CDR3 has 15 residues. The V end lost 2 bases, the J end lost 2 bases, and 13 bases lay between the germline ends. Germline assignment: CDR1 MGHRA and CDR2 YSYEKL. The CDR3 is CASSQIPTGTYEQYF. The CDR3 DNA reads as TGCGCCAGCAGCCAAATCCCGACAGGAACCTACGAGCAGTACTTC.

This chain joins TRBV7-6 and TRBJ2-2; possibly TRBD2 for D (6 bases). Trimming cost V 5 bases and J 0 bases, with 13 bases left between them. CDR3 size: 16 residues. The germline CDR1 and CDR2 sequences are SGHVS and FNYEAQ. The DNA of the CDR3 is TGTGCCAGCAGCCCCCGCCGCGGGACGAACACCGGGGAGCTGTTTTTT. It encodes CASSPRRGTNTGELFF. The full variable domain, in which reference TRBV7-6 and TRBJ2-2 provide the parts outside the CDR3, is GAGVSQSPRYKVTKRGQDVALRCDPISGHVSLYWYRQALGQGPEFLTYFNYEAQQDKSGLPNDRFSAERPEGSISTLTIQRTEQRDSAMYRCASSPRRGTNTGELFFGEGSRLTVL.

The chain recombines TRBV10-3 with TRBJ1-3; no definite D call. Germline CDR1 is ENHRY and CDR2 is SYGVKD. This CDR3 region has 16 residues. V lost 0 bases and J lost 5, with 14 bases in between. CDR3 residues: CAISESGGLGRNTIYF. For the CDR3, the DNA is TGTGCCATCAGTGAGTCTGGAGGGTTGGGTAGAAACACCATATATTTT.

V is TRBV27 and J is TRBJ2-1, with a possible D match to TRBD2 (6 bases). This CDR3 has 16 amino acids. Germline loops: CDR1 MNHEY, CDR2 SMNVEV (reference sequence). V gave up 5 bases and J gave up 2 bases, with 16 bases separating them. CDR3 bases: TGTGCCAGCAGTCCAAGGAGGGCGGGGCCCTACAATGAGCAGTTCTTC. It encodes CASSPRRAGPYNEQFF.

CDR3 sequence: CASSLVLEGYTF. For the CDR3, the DNA is TGTGCCAGCAGCTTAGTCCTGGAAGGCTACACCTTC. V and J are TRBV7-9 and TRBJ1-2; D is undetermined. V lost 1 base and J 8 bases, leaving 8 bases between the germline ends. The CDR3 totals 12 residues. The germline V gene has CDR1 SEHNR and CDR2 FQNEAQ (reference sequence).

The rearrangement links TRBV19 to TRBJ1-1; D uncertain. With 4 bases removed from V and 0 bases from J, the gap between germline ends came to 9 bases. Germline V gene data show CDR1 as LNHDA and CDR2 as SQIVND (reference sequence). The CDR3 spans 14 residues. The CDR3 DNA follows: TGTGCCAGTAGTACCTTCTTCATGAACACTGAAGCTTTCTTT. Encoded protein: CASSTFFMNTEAFF.

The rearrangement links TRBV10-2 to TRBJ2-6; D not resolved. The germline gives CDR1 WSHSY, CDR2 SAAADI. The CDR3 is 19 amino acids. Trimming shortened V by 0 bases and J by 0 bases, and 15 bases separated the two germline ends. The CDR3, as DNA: TGCGCCAGCAGTGAGTCAATAGGACGGTGGAGCTCTGGGGCCAACGTCCTGACTTTC. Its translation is CASSESIGRWSSGANVLTF.

The CDR3 spells CASSWVRGGDGYTF. The CDR3 DNA reads as TGTGCCAGCAGTTGGGTTCGTGGAGGCGATGGCTACACCTTC. The rearrangement uses TRBV28 and TRBJ1-2; D remains unclear. V lost 4 bases to trimming and J lost 6 bases, with 15 bases between them. The germline V gene has CDR1 MDHEN and CDR2 SYDVKM. The CDR3 consists of 14 residues.

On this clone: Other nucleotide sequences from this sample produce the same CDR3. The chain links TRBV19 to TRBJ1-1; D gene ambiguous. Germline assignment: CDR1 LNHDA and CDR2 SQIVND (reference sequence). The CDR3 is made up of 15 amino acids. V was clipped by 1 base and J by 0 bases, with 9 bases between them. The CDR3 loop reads CASSIVGGLNTEAFF. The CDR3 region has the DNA TGTGCCAGTAGTATAGTCGGTGGCCTGAACACTGAAGCTTTCTTT.

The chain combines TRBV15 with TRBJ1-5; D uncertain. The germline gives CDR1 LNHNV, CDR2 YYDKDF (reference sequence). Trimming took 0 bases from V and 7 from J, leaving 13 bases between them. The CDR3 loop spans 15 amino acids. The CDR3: CATSRDWNGGQPQHF. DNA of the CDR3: TGTGCCACCAGCAGAGATTGGAACGGAGGACAGCCCCAGCATTTT.

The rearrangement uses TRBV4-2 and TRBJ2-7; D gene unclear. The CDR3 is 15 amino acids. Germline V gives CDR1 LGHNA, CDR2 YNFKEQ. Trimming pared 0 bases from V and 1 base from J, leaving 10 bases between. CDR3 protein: CASSQEFHPSYEQYF. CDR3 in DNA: TGTGCCAGCAGCCAAGAATTTCACCCATCCTACGAGCAGTACTTC.

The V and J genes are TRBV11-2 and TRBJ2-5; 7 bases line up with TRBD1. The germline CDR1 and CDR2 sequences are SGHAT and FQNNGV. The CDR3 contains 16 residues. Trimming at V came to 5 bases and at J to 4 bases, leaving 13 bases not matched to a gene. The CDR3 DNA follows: TGTGCCAGCAGCCCCTCAGACAGGGTTTGGGGAGAGACCCAGTACTTC. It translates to CASSPSDRVWGETQYF. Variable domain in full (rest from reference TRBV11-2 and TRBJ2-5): EAGVAQSPRYKIIEKRQSVAFWCNPISGHATLYWYQQILGQGPKLLIQFQNNGVVDDSQLPKDRFSAERLKGVDSTLKIQPAKLEDSAVYLCASSPSDRVWGETQYFGPGTRLLVL.

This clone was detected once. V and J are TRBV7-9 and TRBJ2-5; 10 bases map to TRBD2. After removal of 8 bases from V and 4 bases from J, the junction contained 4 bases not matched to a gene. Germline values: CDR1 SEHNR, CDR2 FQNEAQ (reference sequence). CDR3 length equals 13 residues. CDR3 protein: CASRSGRGETQYF. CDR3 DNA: TGTGCCAGCCGGAGCGGGAGGGGAGAGACCCAGTACTTC. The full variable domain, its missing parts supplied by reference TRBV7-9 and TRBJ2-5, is DTGVSQNPRHKITKRGQNVTFRCDPISEHNRLYWYRQTLGQGPEFLTYFQNEAQLEKSRLLSDRFSAERPKGSFSTLEIQRTEQGDSAMYLCASRSGRGETQYFGPGTRLLVL.

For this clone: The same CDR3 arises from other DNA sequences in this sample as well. CDR3 in DNA: TGCAGCGCTCTCAACACTGAAGCTTTCTTT. It is translated as CSALNTEAFF. The chain combines TRBV29-1 with TRBJ1-1; no clear D. Germline CDR1 is SQVTM and CDR2 is ANQGSEA. V was pared by 7 bases and J by 2 bases, with 5 bases between. CDR3 length: 10 amino acids.

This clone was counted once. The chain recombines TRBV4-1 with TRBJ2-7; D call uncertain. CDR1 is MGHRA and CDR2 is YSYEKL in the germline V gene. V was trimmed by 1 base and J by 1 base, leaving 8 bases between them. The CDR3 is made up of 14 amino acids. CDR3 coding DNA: TGCGCCAGCAGCCAAGCTGGGGATTCCTACGAGCAGTACTTC. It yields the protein CASSQAGDSYEQYF.

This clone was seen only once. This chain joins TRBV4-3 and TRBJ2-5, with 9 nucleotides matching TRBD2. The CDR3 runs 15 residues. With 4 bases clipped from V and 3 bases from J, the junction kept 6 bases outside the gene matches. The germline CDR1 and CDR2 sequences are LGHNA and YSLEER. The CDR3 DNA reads TGCGCCAGCAGCCTGCGGACTAGCGACGAAGAGACCCAGTACTTC. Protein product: CASSLRTSDEETQYF.

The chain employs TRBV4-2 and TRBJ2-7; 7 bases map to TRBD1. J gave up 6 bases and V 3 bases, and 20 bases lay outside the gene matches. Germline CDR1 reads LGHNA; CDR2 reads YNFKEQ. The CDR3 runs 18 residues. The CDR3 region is CASSHLPSDRVGRPEQYF. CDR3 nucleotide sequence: TGTGCCAGCAGCCACCTTCCTAGTGACAGGGTGGGAAGACCCGAGCAGTACTTC.

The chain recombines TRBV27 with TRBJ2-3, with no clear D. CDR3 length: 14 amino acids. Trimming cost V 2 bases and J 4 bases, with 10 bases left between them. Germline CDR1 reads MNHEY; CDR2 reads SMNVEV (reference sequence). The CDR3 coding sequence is TGTGCCAGCAGTTTAGGAGTTCCGCCAGATACGCAGTATTTT. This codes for CASSLGVPPDTQYF.

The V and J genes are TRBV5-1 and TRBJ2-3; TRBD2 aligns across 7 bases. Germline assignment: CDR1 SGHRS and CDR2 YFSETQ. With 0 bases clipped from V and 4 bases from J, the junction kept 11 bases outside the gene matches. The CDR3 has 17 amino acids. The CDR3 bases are TGCGCCAGCAGCTTGGGAGTACTAGCGAGAATTTCAGATACGCAGTATTTT. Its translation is CASSLGVLARISDTQYF.

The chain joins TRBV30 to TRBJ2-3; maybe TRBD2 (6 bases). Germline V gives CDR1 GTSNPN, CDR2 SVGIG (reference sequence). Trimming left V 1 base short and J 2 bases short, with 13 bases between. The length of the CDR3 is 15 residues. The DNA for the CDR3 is TGTGCCTGGAGTGAAGGTAGCGGAATCACAGATACGCAGTATTTT. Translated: CAWSEGSGITDTQYF.

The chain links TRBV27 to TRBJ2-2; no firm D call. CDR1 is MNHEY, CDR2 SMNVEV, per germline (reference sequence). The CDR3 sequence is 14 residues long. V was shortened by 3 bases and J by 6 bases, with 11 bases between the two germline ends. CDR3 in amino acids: CASSFWGGAGELFF. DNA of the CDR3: TGTGCCAGCAGTTTCTGGGGTGGGGCCGGGGAGCTGTTTTTT.

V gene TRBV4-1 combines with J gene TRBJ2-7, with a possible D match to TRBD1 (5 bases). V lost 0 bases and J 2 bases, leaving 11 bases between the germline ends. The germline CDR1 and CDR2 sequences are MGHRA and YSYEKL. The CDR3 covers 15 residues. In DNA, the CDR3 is TGCGCCAGCAGCCAAGATTCGAGACAGACCTACGAGCAGTACTTC. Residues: CASSQDSRQTYEQYF.

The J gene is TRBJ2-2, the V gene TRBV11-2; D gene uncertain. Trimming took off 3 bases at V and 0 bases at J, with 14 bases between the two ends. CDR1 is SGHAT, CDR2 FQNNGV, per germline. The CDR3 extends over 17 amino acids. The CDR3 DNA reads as TGTGCCAGCAGCTTCGTGTTGGTACAGACGAACACCGGGGAGCTGTTTTTT. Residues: CASSFVLVQTNTGELFF. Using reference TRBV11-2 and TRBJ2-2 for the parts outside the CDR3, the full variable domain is EAGVAQSPRYKIIEKRQSVAFWCNPISGHATLYWYQQILGQGPKLLIQFQNNGVVDDSQLPKDRFSAERLKGVDSTLKIQPAKLEDSAVYLCASSFVLVQTNTGELFFGEGSRLTVL.

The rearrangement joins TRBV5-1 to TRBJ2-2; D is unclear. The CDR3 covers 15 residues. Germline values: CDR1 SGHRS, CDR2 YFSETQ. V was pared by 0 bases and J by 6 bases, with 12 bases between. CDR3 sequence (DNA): TGCGCCAGCAGCTTGGAGGGATTTGGGGCCGGGGAGCTGTTTTTT. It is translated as CASSLEGFGAGELFF.

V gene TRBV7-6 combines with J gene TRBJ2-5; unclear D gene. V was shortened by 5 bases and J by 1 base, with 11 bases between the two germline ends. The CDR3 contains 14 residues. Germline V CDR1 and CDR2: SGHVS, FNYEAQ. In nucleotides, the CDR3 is TGTGCCAGCAGCAACCGGGTTTCCCAAGAGACCCAGTACTTC. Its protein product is CASSNRVSQETQYF.